Listed here is a single T cell receptor (beta chain). The data originate from a study of blood T cells in healthy people across ages. Alongside a J-beta primer mix, a sample-barcoded 5' primer served in a second PCR lasting about 6 to 11 cycles. TCRdb re-analysed the 5' RACE reads in MiXCR, keeping a single row per CDR3 protein. The sample holds 1 million to 1.2 million distinct CDR3 sequences, 35% to 40% seen once. Trimming shortened V by 0 bases and J by 4 bases, and 12 bases separated the two germline ends. This CDR3 contains 15 residues. CDR1 and CDR2 from the germline V gene are LNHNV and YYDKDF (reference sequence).

Sequencing used blood. The sequence was obtained from a man aged 18 to 29 in good health. This sequence joins TRBV15 and TRBJ1-2; possibly TRBD1 for D (6 bases). CDR3 region: CATSRDADSSYGYTF. The CDR3 bases are TGTGCCACCAGCAGAGATGCGGACAGTAGCTATGGCTACACCTTC. The whole variable domain, filled in from reference TRBV15 and TRBJ1-2, reads DAMVIQNPRYQVTQFGKPVTLSCSQTLNHNVMYWYQQKSSQAPKLLFHYYDKDFNNEADTPDNFQSRRPNTSFCFLDIRSPGLGDTAMYLCATSRDADSSYGYTFGSGTRLTVV.